The clone carrying this T cell receptor (beta chain) showed up just a few times. Per the original data handling: For nucleated cells, counts were estimated from reference gene primer amplification. Profiled with immunoSEQ multiplex PCR; TCRdb holds only in-frame clones, not every one. V, J and clone size are those of that table, while D and trimming were read from the DNA. The sample lists under 60,000 clones, roughly 89% occurring once. Losses at the gene ends were 6 bases for V and 7 bases for J; bases not matched to a gene: 4. The length of the CDR3 is 15 residues. CDR1 LGHNA and CDR2 YNFKEQ come from the germline V gene. This record belongs to a study of blood T cell repertoires in COVID-19. Study summary: The samples span acute and convalescent COVID-19 from the United States, Italy and Spain. PBMCs, B-cell-depleted T cells, or T cells were the source of the cDNA or gDNA that made up the material.

J is TRBJ2-1 and V is TRBV4-2; TRBD2 matches 15 bases. This TCR was recovered from a woman aged 60-75 years with COVID-19, enrolled during active disease. Sequencing was carried out using peripheral blood. The chain's CDR3 is CASSSGTSGRNEQFF. CDR3 sequence (DNA): TGTGCCAGCAGTTCCGGGACTAGCGGGAGGAATGAGCAGTTCTTC.